These T cell receptor beta chains were read from a single sample in a study of shared clonotypes between healthy human individuals. The assay was immunoSEQ multiplex PCR, and TCRdb's table has in-frame clones only and misses some. The table has just over 2,000,000 clones, over 85% seen once. Sequencing was performed on naive CD4+ T cells sorted from blood. All receptors derive from a man in his late teens or twenties in good health. CDR3s include the opening cysteine and the closing phenylalanine or tryptophan. Each record gives: V gene, J gene, D gene, clone size, CDR3 DNA, CDR3 protein. The D gene is left open where the match is weak. Size tells how often a clone was seen (once, few, many) or the class of an expanded clone, and some rows leave it out.

TRBV6-6	TRBJ1-2	-	-	TGTGCCAGCAGTTATTCAAGGGATGGCTACACCTTC	CASSYSRDGYTF
TRBV2	TRBJ1-1	-	once	TGTGCCAGCACATTGTCAGTCCTCGGGACTGAAGCTTTCTTT	CASTLSVLGTEAFF
TRBV9	TRBJ2-2	-	-	TGTGCCAGCAGCGTAGAGGACGCCGGGGAGCTGTTTTTT	CASSVEDAGELFF
TRBV5-1	TRBJ1-4	-	-	TGCGCCAGCAGGGCCACCGCAACTAATGAAAAACTGTTTTTT	CASRATATNEKLFF
TRBV28	TRBJ2-7	TRBD2	-	TGTGCCAGCAGACCGGGACTAGCGGGGTCTTACGAGCAGTACTTC	CASRPGLAGSYEQYF
TRBV27	TRBJ1-1	-	once	TGTGCCAGCAGAACCGTAACCGGGAACACTGAAGCTTTCTTT	CASRTVTGNTEAFF
TRBV6-1	TRBJ2-1	-	-	TGTGCCAGCAGTGACGCCAGGAAAACCTTTTACAATGAGCAGTTCTTC	CASSDARKTFYNEQFF
TRBV6-1	TRBJ2-7	-	-	TGTGCCAGCAGACCGCCCGGGACAAACCCCTACGAGCAGTACTTC	CASRPPGTNPYEQYF
TRBV4-1	TRBJ2-1	-	-	TGCGCCAGCAGCCATCTGGACTCGAATGAGCAGTTCTTC	CASSHLDSNEQFF
TRBV14	TRBJ2-5	TRBD1	once	TGTGCCAGCAGCCAACCTATGACAGGGAAAGAGACCCAGTACTTC	CASSQPMTGKETQYF
TRBV5-6	TRBJ2-7	TRBD1	-	TGTGCCAGCAGCTACGAACCAACGACAGGGTATGACGAGCAGTACTTC	CASSYEPTTGYDEQYF
TRBV29-1	TRBJ2-5	-	-	TGCAGCGTTGACCTTGAAGAGACCCAGTACTTC	CSVDLEETQYF
TRBV30	TRBJ1-1	TRBD1	-	TGTGCCTGGAGAAATAGAGGGGGCGCAGGGAACACTGAAGCTTTCTTT	CAWRNRGGAGNTEAFF
TRBV11-3	TRBJ2-7	-	-	TGTGCCAGCAGCTTAGAATCCACCCTCGTCTACGGTCCCCCTTCCTACGAGCAGTACTTC	CASSLESTLVYGPPSYEQYF
TRBV7-9	TRBJ2-5	TRBD1	-	TGTGCCAGCAGCTTTCGGACAGGGGGCGTCTCTCCCGAGACCCAGTACTTC	CASSFRTGGVSPETQYF
TRBV6-5	TRBJ1-2	-	-	TGTGCCAGCAGTCGTACCTCTTCTAACTATGGCTACACCTTC	CASSRTSSNYGYTF
TRBV6-1	TRBJ1-3	-	-	TGTGCCAGCACCCAAGGGGGGTTCTCTGGAAACACCATATATTTT	CASTQGGFSGNTIYF
TRBV6-5	TRBJ1-2	-	-	TGTGCCAGCACCGTCGGCGGGTTACGTGGCTACACCTTC	CASTVGGLRGYTF
TRBV5-1	TRBJ2-7	-	-	TGCGCCAGCAGCTTAGCAGGGTCGTGGGACGAGCAGTACTTC	CASSLAGSWDEQYF
TRBV9	TRBJ2-3	-	-	TGTGCCAGCAGTTATCGGGTGGGCACAGATACGCAGTATTTT	CASSYRVGTDTQYF
TRBV5-1	TRBJ2-4	-	-	TGCGCCAGCAGCTTGGCAGGGATCGACATTCAGTACTTC	CASSLAGIDIQYF
TRBV5-1	TRBJ2-7	TRBD1	-	TGCGCCAGCAGCCACCGGGACAGCAGCTCCTACGAGCAGTACTTC	CASSHRDSSSYEQYF
TRBV14	TRBJ2-7	-	-	TGTGCCAGCAGCCAATGGAGTTACGAGCAGTACTTC	CASSQWSYEQYF
TRBV4-2	TRBJ2-3	-	-	TGTGCCAGCAGTCCTATTACTAGCCCGTTCACAGATACGCAGTATTTT	CASSPITSPFTDTQYF
TRBV30	TRBJ2-7	TRBD1	-	TGTGCCTGGAGTGGAAGGGGGCTCGAGCAGTACTTC	CAWSGRGLEQYF
TRBV10-3	TRBJ1-2	TRBD1	-	TGTGCCATCACTGGAAACAGGGGGATTGACTATGGCTACACCTTC	CAITGNRGIDYGYTF
TRBV6-5	TRBJ2-7	TRBD2	-	TGTGCCAGCAGTTACGAAAGACTAGCGGGATTCCACGAGCAGTACTTC	CASSYERLAGFHEQYF
TRBV6-1	TRBJ2-1	-	once	TGTGCCAGCAGTGAAGGGCCCAGCTCCTACAATGAGCAGTTCTTC	CASSEGPSSYNEQFF
TRBV6-5	TRBJ1-1	-	-	TGTGCCAGCAGCAGGGAGTTACGGAACACTGAAGCTTTCTTT	CASSRELRNTEAFF
TRBV6-6	TRBJ2-2	-	-	TGTGCCAGCAGTTACGGCCCCACCGGGGAGCTGTTTTTT	CASSYGPTGELFF
TRBV5-4	TRBJ2-5	-	-	TGTGCCAGCAAAGGAGGGTACCAAGAGACCCAGTACTTC	CASKGGYQETQYF
TRBV5-1	TRBJ1-6	-	-	TGCGCCAGCAGCTTGACAGTTCCAAGGGATAATTCACCCCTCCACTTT	CASSLTVPRDNSPLHF
TRBV29-1	TRBJ1-2	-	once	TGCAGCGTTGATGGGGGGCGTATGCGCTACACCTTC	CSVDGGRMRYTF
TRBV5-4	TRBJ1-6	TRBD1	-	TGTGCCAGCAGCCAGGGACAGCTTCCCTTAAAGTCACCCCTCCACTTT	CASSQGQLPLKSPLHF
TRBV7-8	TRBJ2-1	TRBD2	-	TGTGCCAGCAGCTCCCCACTGCGGGGGGAACAAAATGAGCAGTTCTTC	CASSSPLRGEQNEQFF
TRBV7-9	TRBJ2-3	TRBD1	-	TGTGCCAGCAGCTCTCTAGTCTTGACAGGGACGGGCACAGATACGCAGTATTTT	CASSSLVLTGTGTDTQYF
TRBV5-4	TRBJ2-5	-	-	TGTGCCAGCAGCTTGCCTGATCAAGAGACCCAGTACTTC	CASSLPDQETQYF
TRBV5-1	TRBJ1-2	TRBD1	-	TGCGCCAGCAGCCGGGATTCCGGGACAGGATTTTATGGCTACACCTTC	CASSRDSGTGFYGYTF
TRBV2	TRBJ1-5	TRBD1	once	TGTGCCAGCAGTGAAGTGGCAGGGGGTCAGCCCCAGCATTTT	CASSEVAGGQPQHF
TRBV6-6	TRBJ1-2	-	-	TGTGCCAGCCGTGATGAGGGGCTCGGCTATGGCTACACCTTC	CASRDEGLGYGYTF
TRBV6-5	TRBJ2-3	-	-	TGTGCCAGCAGTTACTCTGGTCTCACAGATACGCAGTATTTT	CASSYSGLTDTQYF
TRBV6-5	TRBJ1-6	-	-	TGTGCCAGCAGTGACCCAGGGCTAAGCTCACCCCTCCACTTT	CASSDPGLSSPLHF
TRBV11-2	TRBJ2-7	-	once	TGTGCCAGCAGCCCACGGGGCCGCGAGCAGTACTTC	CASSPRGREQYF
TRBV9	TRBJ1-2	-	-	TGTGCCAGCAGCGTAGCAGGGACTCAAAACGGTCGACAGTCTTATGGCTACACCTTC	CASSVAGTQNGRQSYGYTF
TRBV18	TRBJ2-3	-	-	TGTGCCAGCTCACCAATGGGTACTATTAGCACAGATACGCAGTATTTT	CASSPMGTISTDTQYF